The T cell receptor (beta chain) described here comes from a study of shared clonotypes between healthy human individuals. Sequencing used immunoSEQ multiplex PCR; TCRdb keeps in-frame clones, though not all of them. The profile shows about 2 million clones, roughly 95% of them singletons. The germline CDR1 and CDR2 sequences are SGHKS and YYEKEE (reference sequence). The CDR3 has 15 residues. With 1 base removed from V and 2 bases from J, the gap between germline ends came to 11 bases. Naive CD8 cells, CD45RO-negative and positively selected for CCR7, excluded terminally differentiated effector memory CD45RA+ cells.

This receptor was identified in a young man in good health. This chain uses TRBV5-5 with TRBJ2-3, with D perhaps matching TRBD2 (6 bases). The source material was naive CD8+ T cells sorted from blood. The CDR3 region is CASSLYGRYTDTQYF. The CDR3 nucleotides are TGTGCCAGCAGCTTGTACGGGAGATACACAGATACGCAGTATTTT.